The present TCR beta chain was sequenced within a study of post-analysis software for immune sequencing data. At the level of the study: Included among the disease courses, which were recorded for the cohort, were relapsing-remitting, secondary progressive and progressive-relapsing multiple sclerosis. Study results and limitations: Five or six TRBV segments, TRBV5-6, TRBV5-1 and TRBV20-1 among them, were found more frequent in patients than controls. Relative to controls, patients with multiple sclerosis showed significantly lower normalized Chao1 diversity.

The germline V and J ends were trimmed by 2 bases and 14 bases, with 20 bases remaining between them. CDR3 length equals 14 residues. Germline-derived CDR1 and CDR2 are LNHNV and YYDKDF (reference sequence). Details on this clonotype: Its antigen is not identified.

Included in the TCR beta cDNA libraries were unique molecular identifiers. The authors obtained 400,000 to 600,000 cDNA molecules from approximately 0.95 to 9.8 million T cells. TCRdb recomputed calls from the PCR reads with MiXCR, one row per CDR3 protein. The sample records fewer than 900,000 distinct CDR3 sequences, 40% to 55% being singletons. J is TRBJ2-3 and V is TRBV15, with D possibly being TRBD2 (5 bases). The sample consisted of blood. The sequence was obtained from a girl aged 5-17 years with multiple sclerosis. CDR3 DNA: TGTGCCACCAGCAGAAGGGTTGAGGGAGATACGGGGTATTTT. This sequence encodes CATSRRVEGDTGYF.